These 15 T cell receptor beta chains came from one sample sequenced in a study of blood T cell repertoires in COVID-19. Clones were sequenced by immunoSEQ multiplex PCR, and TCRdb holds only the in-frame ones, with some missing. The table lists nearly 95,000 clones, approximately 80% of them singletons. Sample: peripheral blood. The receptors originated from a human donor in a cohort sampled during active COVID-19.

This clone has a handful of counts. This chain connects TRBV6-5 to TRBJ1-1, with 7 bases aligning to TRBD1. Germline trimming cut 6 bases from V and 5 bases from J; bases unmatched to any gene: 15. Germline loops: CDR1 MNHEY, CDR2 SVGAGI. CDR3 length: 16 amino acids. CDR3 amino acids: CASSYAPKDRLTEAFF. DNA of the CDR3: TGTGCCAGCAGCTACGCTCCAAAGGACAGGCTGACTGAAGCTTTCTTT.

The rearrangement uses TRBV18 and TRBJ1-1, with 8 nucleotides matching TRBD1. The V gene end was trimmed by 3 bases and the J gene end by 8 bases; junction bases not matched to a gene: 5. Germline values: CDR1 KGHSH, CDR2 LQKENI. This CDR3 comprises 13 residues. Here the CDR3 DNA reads TGTGCCAGCTCACCCGACGGACAGGGAGAAGCTTTCTTT. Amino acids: CASSPDGQGEAFF.

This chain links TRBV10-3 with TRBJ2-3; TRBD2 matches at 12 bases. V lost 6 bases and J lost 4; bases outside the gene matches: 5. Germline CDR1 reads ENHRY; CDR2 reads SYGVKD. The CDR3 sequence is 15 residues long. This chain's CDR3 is CAIRDASGRADTQYF. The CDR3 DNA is TGTGCCATCAGGGATGCTAGCGGGAGGGCAGATACGCAGTATTTT.

The CDR3 spells CASSLVQGANSEAFF. CDR3 DNA sequence: TGCGCCAGCAGCTTGGTACAGGGGGCGAATAGTGAAGCTTTCTTT. This chain connects TRBV5-1 to TRBJ1-1; 9 bases fit TRBD1. Germline V lookup: CDR1 SGHRS, CDR2 YFSETQ. The junction had 7 bases not matched to a gene; V was cut back by 0 bases and J by 7 bases. The CDR3 runs to 15 residues.

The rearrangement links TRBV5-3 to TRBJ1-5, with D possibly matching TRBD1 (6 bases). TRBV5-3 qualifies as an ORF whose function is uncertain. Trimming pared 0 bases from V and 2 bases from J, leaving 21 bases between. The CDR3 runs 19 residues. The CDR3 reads CARSLAGGAEGLGNQPQHF. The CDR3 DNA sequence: TGTGCCAGAAGCTTGGCCGGGGGGGCAGAGGGTCTTGGCAATCAGCCCCAGCATTTT.

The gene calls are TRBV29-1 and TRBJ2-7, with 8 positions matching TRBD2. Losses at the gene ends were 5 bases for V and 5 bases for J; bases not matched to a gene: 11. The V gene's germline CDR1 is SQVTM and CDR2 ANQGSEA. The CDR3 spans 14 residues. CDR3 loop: CSVQVPRGADEQYF. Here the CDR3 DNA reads TGCAGCGTTCAAGTACCGCGGGGGGCAGACGAGCAGTACTTC.

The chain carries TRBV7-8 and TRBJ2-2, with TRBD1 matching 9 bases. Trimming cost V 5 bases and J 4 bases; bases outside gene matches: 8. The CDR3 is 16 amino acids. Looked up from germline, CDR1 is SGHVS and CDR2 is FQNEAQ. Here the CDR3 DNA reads TGTGCCAGCAGCCACCGGGACAGGGTTGTCACCGGGGAGCTGTTTTTT. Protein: CASSHRDRVVTGELFF.

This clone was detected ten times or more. The CDR3, as DNA: TGTGCCAGCAGCTTAGCGGGCACAGATACGCAGTATTTT. Translated: CASSLAGTDTQYF. V and J are TRBV14 and TRBJ2-3; D is perhaps TRBD2 (6 bases). This CDR3 has 13 residues. CDR1 SGHDN and CDR2 FVKESK come from the germline V gene. V was clipped by 5 bases and J by 1 base, with 7 bases between them.

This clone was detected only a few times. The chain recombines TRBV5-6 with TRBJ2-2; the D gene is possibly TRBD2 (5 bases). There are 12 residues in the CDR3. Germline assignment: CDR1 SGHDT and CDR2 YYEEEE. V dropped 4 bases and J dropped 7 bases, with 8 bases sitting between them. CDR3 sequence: CASSPGSGELFF. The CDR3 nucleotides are TGTGCCAGCAGCCCGGGGAGCGGGGAGCTGTTTTTT.

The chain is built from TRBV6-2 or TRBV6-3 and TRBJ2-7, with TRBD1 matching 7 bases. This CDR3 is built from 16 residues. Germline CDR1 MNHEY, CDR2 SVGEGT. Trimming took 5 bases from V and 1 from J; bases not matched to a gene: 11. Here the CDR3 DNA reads TGTGCCAGCAGTAGCAGAGGGGGCGCGTTATCCTACGAGCAGTACTTC. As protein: CASSSRGGALSYEQYF.

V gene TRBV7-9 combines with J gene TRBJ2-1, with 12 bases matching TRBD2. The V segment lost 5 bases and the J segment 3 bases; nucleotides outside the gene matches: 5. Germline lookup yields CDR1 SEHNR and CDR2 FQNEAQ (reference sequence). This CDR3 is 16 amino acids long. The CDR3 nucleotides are TGTGCCAGCAGCCAAGGGACTAGCGGGCTCTACAATGAGCAGTTCTTC. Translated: CASSQGTSGLYNEQFF. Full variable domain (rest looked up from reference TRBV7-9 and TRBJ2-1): DTGVSQNPRHKITKRGQNVTFRCDPISEHNRLYWYRQTLGQGPEFLTYFQNEAQLEKSRLLSDRFSAERPKGSFSTLEIQRTEQGDSAMYLCASSQGTSGLYNEQFFGPGTRLTVL.

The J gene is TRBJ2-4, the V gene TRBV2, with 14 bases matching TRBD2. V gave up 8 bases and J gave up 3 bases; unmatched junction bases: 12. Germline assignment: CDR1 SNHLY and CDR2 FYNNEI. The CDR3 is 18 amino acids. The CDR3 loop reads CASWGLAGVGLGKNIQYF. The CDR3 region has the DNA TGTGCCAGCTGGGGACTAGCGGGAGTGGGTCTGGGCAAAAACATTCAGTACTTC.

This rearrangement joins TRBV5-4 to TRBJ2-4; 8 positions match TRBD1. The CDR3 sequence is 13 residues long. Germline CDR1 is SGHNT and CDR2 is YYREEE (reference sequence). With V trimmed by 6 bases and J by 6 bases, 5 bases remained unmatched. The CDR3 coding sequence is TGTGCCAGCACGCAAGACAGGGGAAACATTCAGTACTTC. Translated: CASTQDRGNIQYF.

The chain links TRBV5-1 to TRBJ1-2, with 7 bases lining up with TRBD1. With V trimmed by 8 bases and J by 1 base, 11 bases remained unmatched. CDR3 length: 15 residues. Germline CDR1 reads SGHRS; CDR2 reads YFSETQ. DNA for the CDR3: TGCGCCAGTCGTCACCGGGACAGCTTTAACTATGGCTACACCTTC. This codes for CASRHRDSFNYGYTF.

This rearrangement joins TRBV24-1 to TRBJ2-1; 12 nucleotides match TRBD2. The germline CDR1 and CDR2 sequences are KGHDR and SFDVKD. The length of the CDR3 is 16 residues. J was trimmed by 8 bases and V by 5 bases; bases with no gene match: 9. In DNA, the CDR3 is TGTGCCACCAGTGGTCCGACTAGCGGGGGCCAACATGAGCAGTTCTTC. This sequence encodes CATSGPTSGGQHEQFF.